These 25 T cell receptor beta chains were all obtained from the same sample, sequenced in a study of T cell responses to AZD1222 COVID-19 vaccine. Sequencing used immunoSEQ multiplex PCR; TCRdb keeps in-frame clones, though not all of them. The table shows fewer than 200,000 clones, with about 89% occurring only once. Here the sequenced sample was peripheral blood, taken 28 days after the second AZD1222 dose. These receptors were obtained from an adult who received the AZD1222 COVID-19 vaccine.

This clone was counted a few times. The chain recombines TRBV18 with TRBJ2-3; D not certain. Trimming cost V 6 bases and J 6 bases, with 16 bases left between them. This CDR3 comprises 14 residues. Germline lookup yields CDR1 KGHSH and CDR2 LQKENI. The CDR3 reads CASSTGLPTDTQYF. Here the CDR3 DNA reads TGTGCCAGCTCGACTGGGCTACCTACCGATACGCAGTATTTT. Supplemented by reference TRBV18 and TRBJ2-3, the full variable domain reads NAGVMQNPRHLVRRRGQEARLRCSPMKGHSHVYWYRQLPEEGLKFMVYLQKENIIDESGMPKERFSAEFPKEGPSILRIQQVVRGDSAAYFCASSTGLPTDTQYFGPGTRLTVL.

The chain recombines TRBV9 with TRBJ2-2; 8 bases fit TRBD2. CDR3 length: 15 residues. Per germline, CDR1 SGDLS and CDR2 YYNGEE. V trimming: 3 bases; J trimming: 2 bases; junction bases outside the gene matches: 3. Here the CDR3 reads CASSGRGVNTGELFF. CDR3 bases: TGTGCCAGCAGCGGGCGGGGGGTTAACACCGGGGAGCTGTTTTTT.

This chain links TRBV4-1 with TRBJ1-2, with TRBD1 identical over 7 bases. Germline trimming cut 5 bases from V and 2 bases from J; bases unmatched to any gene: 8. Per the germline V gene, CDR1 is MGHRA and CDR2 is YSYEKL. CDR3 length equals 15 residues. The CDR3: CASSSPTGKNYGYTF. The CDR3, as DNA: TGCGCCAGCAGCTCCCCGACAGGGAAAAACTATGGCTACACCTTC.

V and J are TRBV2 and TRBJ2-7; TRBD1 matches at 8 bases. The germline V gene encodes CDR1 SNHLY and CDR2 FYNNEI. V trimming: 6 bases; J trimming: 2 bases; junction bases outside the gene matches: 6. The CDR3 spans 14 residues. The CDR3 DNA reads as TGTGCCAGCAGGCGACAGGGGCAACCCTACGAGCAGTACTTC. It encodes CASRRQGQPYEQYF.

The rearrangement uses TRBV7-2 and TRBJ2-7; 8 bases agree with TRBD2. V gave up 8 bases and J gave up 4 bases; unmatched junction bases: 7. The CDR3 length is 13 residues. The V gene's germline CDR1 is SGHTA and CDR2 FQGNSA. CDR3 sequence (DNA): TGTGCCAGCGGGCGGGGGGTTCCTTACGAGCAGTACTTC. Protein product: CASGRGVPYEQYF.

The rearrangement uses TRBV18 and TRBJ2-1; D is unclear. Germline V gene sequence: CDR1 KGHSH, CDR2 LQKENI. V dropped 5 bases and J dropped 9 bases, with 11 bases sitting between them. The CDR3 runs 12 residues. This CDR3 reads CASSGSVGEQFF. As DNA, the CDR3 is TGTGCCAGCTCAGGGTCTGTCGGTGAGCAGTTCTTC.

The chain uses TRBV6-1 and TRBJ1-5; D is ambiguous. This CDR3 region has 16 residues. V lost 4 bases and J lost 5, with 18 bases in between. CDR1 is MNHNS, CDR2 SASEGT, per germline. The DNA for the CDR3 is TGTGCCAGCAGTGTCGGGCGGGCGGGGTGGTATCAGCCCCAGCATTTT. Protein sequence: CASSVGRAGWYQPQHF.

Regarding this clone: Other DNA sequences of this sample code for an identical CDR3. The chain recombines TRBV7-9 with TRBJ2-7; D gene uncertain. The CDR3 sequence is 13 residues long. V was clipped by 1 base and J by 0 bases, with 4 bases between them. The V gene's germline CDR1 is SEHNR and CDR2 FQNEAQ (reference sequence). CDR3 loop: CASSLGLSYEQYF. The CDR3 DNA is TGTGCCAGCAGCTTAGGACTCTCCTACGAGCAGTACTTC.

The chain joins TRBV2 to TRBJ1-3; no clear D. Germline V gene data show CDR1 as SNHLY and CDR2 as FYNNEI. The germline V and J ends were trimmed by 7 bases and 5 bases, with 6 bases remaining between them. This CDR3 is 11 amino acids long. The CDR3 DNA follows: TGTGCCAGCATGCAGAGAAACACCATATATTTT. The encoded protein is CASMQRNTIYF.

The CDR3 spells CASSLSRRPDTQYF. The DNA of the CDR3 is TGTGCCAGCAGTTTATCTCGGCGGCCAGATACGCAGTATTTT. The gene calls are TRBV27 and TRBJ2-3; D is ambiguous. Germline lookup yields CDR1 MNHEY and CDR2 SMNVEV (reference sequence). Trimming removed 0 bases at V and 4 bases at J, with 8 bases between. The CDR3 has 14 amino acids.

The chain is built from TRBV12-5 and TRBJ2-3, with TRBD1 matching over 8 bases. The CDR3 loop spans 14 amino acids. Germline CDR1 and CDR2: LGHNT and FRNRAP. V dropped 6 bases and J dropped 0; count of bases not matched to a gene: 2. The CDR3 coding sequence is TGTGCTAGTGGCGACAGGGGTAGCACAGATACGCAGTATTTT. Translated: CASGDRGSTDTQYF. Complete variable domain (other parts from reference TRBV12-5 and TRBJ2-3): DARVTQTPRHKVTEMGQEVTMRCQPILGHNTVFWYRQTMMQGLELLAYFRNRAPLDDSGMPKDRFSAEMPDATLATLKIQPSEPRDSAVYFCASGDRGSTDTQYFGPGTRLTVL.

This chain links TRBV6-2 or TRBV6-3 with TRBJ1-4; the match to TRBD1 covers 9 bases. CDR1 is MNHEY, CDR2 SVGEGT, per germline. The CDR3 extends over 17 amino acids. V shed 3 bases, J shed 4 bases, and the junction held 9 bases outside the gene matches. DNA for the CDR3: TGTGCCAGCAGTTATGGACCACAGGGGGCGCGTAATGAAAAACTGTTTTTT. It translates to CASSYGPQGARNEKLFF.

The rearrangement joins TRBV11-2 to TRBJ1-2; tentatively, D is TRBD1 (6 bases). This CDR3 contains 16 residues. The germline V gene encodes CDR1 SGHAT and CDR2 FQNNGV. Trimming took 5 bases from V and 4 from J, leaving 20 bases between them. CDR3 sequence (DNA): TGTGCCAGCAGCCCTCTACAGGGAAGGGTCTTCTATGGCTACACCTTC. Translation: CASSPLQGRVFYGYTF.

The chain's CDR3 is CASREFLSSYEQYF. CDR3 in DNA: TGTGCCAGCAGAGAGTTTCTGAGCTCCTACGAGCAGTACTTC. V and J are TRBV6-5 and TRBJ2-7; D is unresolved. The V end was cut by 6 bases, the J end by 0 bases, with 12 bases between. Germline CDR1 and CDR2: MNHEY and SVGAGI. This CDR3 spans 14 amino acids.

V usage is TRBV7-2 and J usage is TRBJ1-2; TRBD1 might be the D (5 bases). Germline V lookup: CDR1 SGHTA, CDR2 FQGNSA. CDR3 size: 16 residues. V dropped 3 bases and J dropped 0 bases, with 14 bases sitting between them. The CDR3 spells CASSFHWGIANYGYTF. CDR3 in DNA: TGTGCCAGCAGCTTCCATTGGGGGATAGCTAACTATGGCTACACCTTC.

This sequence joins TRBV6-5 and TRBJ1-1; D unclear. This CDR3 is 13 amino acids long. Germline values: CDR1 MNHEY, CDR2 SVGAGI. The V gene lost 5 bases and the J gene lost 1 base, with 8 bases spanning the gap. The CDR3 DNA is TGTGCCAGCAGTCCATTTGGGAACACTGAAGCTTTCTTT. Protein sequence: CASSPFGNTEAFF.

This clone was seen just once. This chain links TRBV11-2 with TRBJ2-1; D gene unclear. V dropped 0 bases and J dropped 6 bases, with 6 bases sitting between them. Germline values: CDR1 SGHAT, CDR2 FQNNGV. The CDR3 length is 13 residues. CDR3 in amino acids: CASSLDRLNEQFF. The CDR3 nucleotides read TGTGCCAGCAGCTTAGACAGACTCAATGAGCAGTTCTTC.

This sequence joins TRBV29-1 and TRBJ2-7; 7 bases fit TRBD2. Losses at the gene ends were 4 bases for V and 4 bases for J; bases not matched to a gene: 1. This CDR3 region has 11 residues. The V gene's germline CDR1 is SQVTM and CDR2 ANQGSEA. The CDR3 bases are TGCAGCGTTGGGGAGGGGTACGAGCAGTACTTC. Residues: CSVGEGYEQYF.

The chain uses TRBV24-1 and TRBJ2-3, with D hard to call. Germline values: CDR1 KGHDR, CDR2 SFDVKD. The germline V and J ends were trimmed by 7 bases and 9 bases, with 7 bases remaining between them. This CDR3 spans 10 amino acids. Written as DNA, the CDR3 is TGTGCCACCAGCCTCTTAACGCAGTATTTT. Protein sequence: CATSLLTQYF.

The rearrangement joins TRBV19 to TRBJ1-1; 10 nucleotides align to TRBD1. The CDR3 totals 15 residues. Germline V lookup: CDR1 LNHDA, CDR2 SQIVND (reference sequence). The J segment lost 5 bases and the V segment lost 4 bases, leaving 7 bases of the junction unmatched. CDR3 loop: CASSRAGTGATEAFF. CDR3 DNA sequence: TGTGCCAGTAGTAGGGCTGGGACAGGGGCAACTGAAGCTTTCTTT.

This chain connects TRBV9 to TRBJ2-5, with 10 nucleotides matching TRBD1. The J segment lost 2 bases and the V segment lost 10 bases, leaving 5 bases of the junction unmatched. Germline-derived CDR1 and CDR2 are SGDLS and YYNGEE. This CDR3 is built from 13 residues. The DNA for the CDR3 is TGTGCCTCGACAGGGGGCCCACAAGAGACCCAGTACTTC. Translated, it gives CASTGGPQETQYF.

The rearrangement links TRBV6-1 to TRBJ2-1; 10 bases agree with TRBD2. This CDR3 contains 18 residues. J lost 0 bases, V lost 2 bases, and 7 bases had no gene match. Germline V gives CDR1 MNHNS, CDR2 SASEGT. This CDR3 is CASSESLLAGVSYNEQFF. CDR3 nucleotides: TGTGCCAGCAGTGAAAGTCTTCTAGCGGGAGTCTCCTACAATGAGCAGTTCTTC.

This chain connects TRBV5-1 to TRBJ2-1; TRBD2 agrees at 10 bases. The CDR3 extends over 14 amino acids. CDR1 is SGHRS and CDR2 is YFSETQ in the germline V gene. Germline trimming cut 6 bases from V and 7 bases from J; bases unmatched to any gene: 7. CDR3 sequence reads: CASTQLAGVNEQFF. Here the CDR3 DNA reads TGCGCCAGCACCCAGCTAGCGGGAGTTAATGAGCAGTTCTTC. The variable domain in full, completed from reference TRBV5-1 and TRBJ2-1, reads KAGVTQTPRYLIKTRGQQVTLSCSPISGHRSVSWYQQTPGQGLQFLFEYFSETQRNKGNFPGRFSGRQFSNSRSEMNVSTLELGDSALYLCASTQLAGVNEQFFGPGTRLTVL.

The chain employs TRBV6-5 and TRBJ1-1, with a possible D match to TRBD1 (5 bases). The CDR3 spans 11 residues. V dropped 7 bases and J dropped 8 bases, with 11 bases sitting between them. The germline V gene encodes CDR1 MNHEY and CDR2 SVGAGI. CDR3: CASTFHREAFF. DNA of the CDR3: TGTGCCAGCACCTTCCACAGGGAAGCTTTCTTT.

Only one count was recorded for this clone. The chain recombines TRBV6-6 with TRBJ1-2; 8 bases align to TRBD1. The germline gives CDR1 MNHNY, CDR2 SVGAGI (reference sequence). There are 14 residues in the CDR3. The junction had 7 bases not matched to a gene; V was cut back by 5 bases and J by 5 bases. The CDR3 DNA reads TGTGCCAGCAGTGGACAGGGATCTGGGTATGGCTACACCTTC. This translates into CASSGQGSGYGYTF.